Shown below are 13 T cell receptor beta chains from a single sample sequenced in a study of T cells in Graves' hyperthyroidism and ophthalmopathy. Authors of the study amplified TCR beta CDR3 regions from RNA transcripts. HTBI primers were employed in a first-round RT-PCR of the TCR CDR3. TCRdb passed the multiplex PCR reads through MiXCR, listing each CDR3 protein once. Of 500,000 to 750,000 distinct CDR3 sequences in the sample, about 45% are singletons; the top ten hold around 7.7%. Material for sequencing was peripheral blood or thyroid tissue (not recorded which). The receptors derive from a woman between 18 and 30 years old with Graves' hyperthyroidism.

The chain is built from TRBV7-2 and TRBJ2-1; the D call may be TRBD1 or TRBD2 (7 bases each). The CDR3 has 14 amino acids. Trimming left V 2 bases short and J 6 bases short, with 11 bases between. CDR1 SGHTA and CDR2 FQGNSA come from the germline V gene. DNA of the CDR3: TGTGCCAGCAGCTTACAGGGGGGGGCCAATGAGCAGTTCTTC. Amino acid sequence: CASSLQGGANEQFF.

This chain joins TRBV24-1 and TRBJ2-7, with TRBD1 identical over 7 bases. TRBJ2-1 explains the end of the DNA better; the J call may be wrong. The CDR3 sequence is 15 residues long. CDR1 is KGHDR and CDR2 is SFDVKD in the germline V gene. The CDR3, as DNA: TGTGCCACCGCCGGGACAGAGAGCTCCTACAATGAGCAGTTCTTC. Translating gives CATAGTESSYNEQFF.

The V call is TRBV7-2, the J call TRBJ1-6, with D possibly being TRBD1 (6 bases). Germline assignment: CDR1 SGHTA and CDR2 FQGNSA. This CDR3 contains 16 residues. V was trimmed by 5 bases and J by 3 bases, leaving 14 bases between them. The CDR3 reads CASSDAGAVYNSPLHF. The CDR3 DNA sequence: TGTGCCAGCAGCGATGCGGGGGCAGTCTATAATTCACCCCTCCACTTT.

Worth noting for this clonotype: The junction does not match germline at one end; this may be a read error. This chain connects TRBV11-1 to TRBJ2-2; 10 bases are shared with TRBD2. The CDR3 consists of 15 residues. CDR1 and CDR2 (germline): SGHAT, FQDESV (reference sequence). The CDR3 protein is CASSPGLALPGEPFF. The CDR3 nucleotides are TGTGCCAGCAGCCCGGGACTAGCGCTTCCCGGGGAGCCGTTTTTT.

This chain links TRBV7-2 with TRBJ2-7; 7 bases match TRBD1. The CDR3 length is 15 residues. V trimming: 5 bases; J trimming: 0 bases; junction bases outside the gene matches: 7. In germline, CDR1 is SGHTA, CDR2 FQGNSA. CDR3 residues: CASSLNRQGSYEQYF. The CDR3 DNA sequence: TGTGCCAGCAGCCTCAACCGACAGGGCTCCTACGAGCAGTACTTC.

This sequence joins TRBV3-1 and TRBJ1-1; D is ambiguous. The CDR3 sequence is 12 residues long. Germline-derived CDR1 and CDR2 are LGHDT and YNNKEL (reference sequence). The V and J ends lost 0 bases and 4 bases respectively, with 3 bases between them. CDR3 coding DNA: TGTGCCAGCAGCCAAGAGACCACTGAAGCTTTCTTT. Translation: CASSQETTEAFF.

This clonotype was observed at least ten times. The V gene is TRBV3-1, the J gene TRBJ2-5, with D maybe TRBD2 (6 bases). CDR1 and CDR2 (germline): LGHDT, YNNKEL (reference sequence). CDR3 length: 14 amino acids. V was cut by 2 bases and J by 4 bases, with 11 bases left in between. The CDR3 region is CASSQTTSPETQYF. The CDR3 DNA reads TGTGCCAGCAGCCAAACGACTAGTCCAGAGACCCAGTACTTC.

The gene calls are TRBV2 and TRBJ1-2; TRBD1 agrees at 7 bases. J lost 4 bases, V lost 4 bases, and 9 bases had no gene match. The CDR3 length is 15 residues. From germline, CDR1 is SNHLY and CDR2 FYNNEI. CDR3 amino acids: CASSGGTAPSYGYTF. In DNA, the CDR3 is TGTGCCAGCAGTGGTGGGACAGCACCTTCCTATGGCTACACCTTC.

The rearrangement uses TRBV2 and TRBJ1-2, with D possibly TRBD1 on 5 matching bases. V dropped 7 bases and J dropped 8 bases, with 8 bases sitting between them. Germline lookup yields CDR1 SNHLY and CDR2 FYNNEI. The CDR3 spans 10 residues. The CDR3 region has the DNA TGTGCCAGCAAAGACAGAGGCTACACCTTC. Translation gives CASKDRGYTF.

The chain couples TRBV7-9 to TRBJ2-5, with 12 positions matching TRBD2. The DNA matches TRBJ2-1 better at its end, which makes the J call doubtful. CDR3 length: 19 amino acids. CDR1 and CDR2 from the germline V gene are SEHNR and FQNEAQ (reference sequence). This CDR3 is CASSHSSLAGGEPYNEQFF. CDR3 nucleotide sequence: TGTGCCAGCAGCCACTCATCCCTAGCGGGAGGGGAGCCCTACAATGAGCAGTTCTTC.

This clonotype was detected ten times or more. The chain joins TRBV20-1 to TRBJ2-7; D is undetermined. Trimming removed 6 bases from V and 2 bases from J, with 8 bases in between. CDR1 is DFQATT, CDR2 SNEGSKA, per germline (reference sequence). CDR3 length equals 11 residues. Here the CDR3 DNA reads TGCAGTGCGACGGAAGCCTACGAGCAGTACTTC. This translates into CSATEAYEQYF.

This clonotype occurred once. The V gene is TRBV10-3, the J gene TRBJ1-6, with TRBD1 as a possible D gene (6 bases). The CDR3 spans 17 residues. Between the trimmed V and J ends, which lost 2 bases and 7 bases, there was a span of 18 bases. Germline-derived CDR1 and CDR2 are ENHRY and SYGVKD. The chain's CDR3 is CAISETQGHQENSPLHF. CDR3 coding DNA: TGTGCCATCAGTGAGACGCAGGGACACCAAGAAAATTCACCCCTCCACTTT.

The chain couples TRBV24-1 to TRBJ2-7; the D gene could be TRBD1 or TRBD2 (5 bases each). Trimming took off 2 bases at V and 3 bases at J, with 13 bases between the two ends. The CDR3 has 15 residues. CDR1 is KGHDR, CDR2 SFDVKD, per germline. CDR3 sequence reads: CATSDSGPGIYEQYF. The CDR3 DNA is TGTGCCACCAGTGATTCGGGACCGGGAATCTACGAGCAGTACTTC.